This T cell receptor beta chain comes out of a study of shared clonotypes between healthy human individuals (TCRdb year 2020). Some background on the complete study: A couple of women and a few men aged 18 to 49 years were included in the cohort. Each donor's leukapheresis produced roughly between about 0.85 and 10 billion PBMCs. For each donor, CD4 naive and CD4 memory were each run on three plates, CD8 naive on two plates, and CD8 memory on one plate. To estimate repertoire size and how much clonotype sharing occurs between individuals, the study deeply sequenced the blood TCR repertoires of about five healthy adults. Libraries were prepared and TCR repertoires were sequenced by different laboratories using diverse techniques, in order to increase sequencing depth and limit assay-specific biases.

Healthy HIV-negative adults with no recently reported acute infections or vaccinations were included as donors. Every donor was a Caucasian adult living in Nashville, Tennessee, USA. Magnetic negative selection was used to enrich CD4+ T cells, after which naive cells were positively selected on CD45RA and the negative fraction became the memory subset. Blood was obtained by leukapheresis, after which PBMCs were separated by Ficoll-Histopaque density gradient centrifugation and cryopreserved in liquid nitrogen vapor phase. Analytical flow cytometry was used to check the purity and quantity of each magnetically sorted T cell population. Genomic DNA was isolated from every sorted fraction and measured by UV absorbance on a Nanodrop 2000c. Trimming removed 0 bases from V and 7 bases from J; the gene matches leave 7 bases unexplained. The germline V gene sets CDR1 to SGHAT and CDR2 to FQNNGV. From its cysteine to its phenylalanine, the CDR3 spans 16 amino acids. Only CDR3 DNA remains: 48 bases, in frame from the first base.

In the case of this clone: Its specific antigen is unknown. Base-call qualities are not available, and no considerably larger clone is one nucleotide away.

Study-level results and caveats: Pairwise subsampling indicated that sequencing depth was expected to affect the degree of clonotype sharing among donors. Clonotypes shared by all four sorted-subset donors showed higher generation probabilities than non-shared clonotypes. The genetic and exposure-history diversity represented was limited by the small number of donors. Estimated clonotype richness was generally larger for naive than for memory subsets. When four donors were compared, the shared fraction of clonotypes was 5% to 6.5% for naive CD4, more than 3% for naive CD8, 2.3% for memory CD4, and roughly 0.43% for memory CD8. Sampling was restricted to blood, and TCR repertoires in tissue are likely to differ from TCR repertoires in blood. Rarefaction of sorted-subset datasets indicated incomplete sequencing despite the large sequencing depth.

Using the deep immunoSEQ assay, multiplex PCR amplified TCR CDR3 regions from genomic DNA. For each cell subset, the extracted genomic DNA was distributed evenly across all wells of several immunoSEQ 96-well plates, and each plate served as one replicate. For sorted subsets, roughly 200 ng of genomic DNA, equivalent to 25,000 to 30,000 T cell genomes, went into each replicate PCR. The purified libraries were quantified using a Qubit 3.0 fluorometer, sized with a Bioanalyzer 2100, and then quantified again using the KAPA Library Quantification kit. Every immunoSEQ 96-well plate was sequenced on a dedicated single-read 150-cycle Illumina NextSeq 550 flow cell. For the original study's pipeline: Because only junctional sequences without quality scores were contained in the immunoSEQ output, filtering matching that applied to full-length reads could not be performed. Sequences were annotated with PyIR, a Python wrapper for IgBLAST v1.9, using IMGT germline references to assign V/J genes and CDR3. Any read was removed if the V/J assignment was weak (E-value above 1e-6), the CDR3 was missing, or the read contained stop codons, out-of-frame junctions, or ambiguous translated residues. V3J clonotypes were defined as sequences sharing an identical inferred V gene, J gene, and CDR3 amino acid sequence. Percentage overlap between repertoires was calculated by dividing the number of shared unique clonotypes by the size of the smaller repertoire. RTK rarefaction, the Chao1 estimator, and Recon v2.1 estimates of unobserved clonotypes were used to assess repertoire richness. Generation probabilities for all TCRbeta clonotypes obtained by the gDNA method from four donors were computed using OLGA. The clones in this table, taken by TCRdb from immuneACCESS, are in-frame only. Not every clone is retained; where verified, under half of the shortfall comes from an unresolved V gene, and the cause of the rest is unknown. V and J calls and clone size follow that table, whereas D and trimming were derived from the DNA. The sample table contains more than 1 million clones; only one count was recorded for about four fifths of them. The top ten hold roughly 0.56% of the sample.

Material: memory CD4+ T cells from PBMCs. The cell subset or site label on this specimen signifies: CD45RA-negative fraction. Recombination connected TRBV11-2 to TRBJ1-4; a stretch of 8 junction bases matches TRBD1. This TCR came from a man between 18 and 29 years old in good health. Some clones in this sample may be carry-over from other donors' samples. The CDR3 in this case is CASSLDRAGGGEKLFF. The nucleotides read TGTGCCAGCAGCTTAGATCGGGCAGGGGGCGGTGAAAAACTGTTTTTT.